Listed here is a single TCR beta chain. The CDR3 covers 12 residues. Trimming took off 6 bases at V and 3 bases at J, with 8 bases between the two ends. Per germline, CDR1 WSHSY and CDR2 SAAADI. This sample is drawn from a study of blood T cell repertoires in COVID-19. On the study more broadly: Collection of acute and convalescent COVID-19 samples took place in the United States, Italy and Spain. The analysed material was cDNA or gDNA that came from T cells, B-cell-depleted T cells, or PBMCs.

The Seattle site enrolled patients during active infection and followed them longitudinally. In the authors' workflow: It was from reference gene primer amplification that nucleated cell counts were estimated. Here immunoSEQ multiplex PCR was the method, and the copy in TCRdb shows in-frame clones only, minus some. The D gene and trimming were derived from the DNA, and the V and J assignments and clone size from that table. The sample has about 130,000 clones, more than 80% seen once. The specimen sequenced was peripheral blood. The V call is TRBV10-2, the J call TRBJ1-1; D uncertain. This TCR was recovered from a woman older than 75 with COVID-19, enrolled during active disease. Here the CDR3 DNA reads TGCGCCAGCAGGATAGGAGACACTGAAGCTTTCTTT. This translates into CASRIGDTEAFF.